The entry below describes one T cell receptor beta chain. Its antigen remains unknown. The CDR3 contains 13 residues. The germline CDR1 and CDR2 sequences are DFQATT and SNEGSKA (reference sequence). The data stem from a study of T cells expressing NK-cell markers. TCRdb reprocessed the 5' RACE reads, keeping one entry per CDR3 protein, no DNA. The record lists some 390,000 distinct CDR3 sequences, of which the ten most abundant hold about 10%. Study results and limitations: A range of about 1.0-8% of CD8+ T cells consisted of dominant NKG2C+ clonotypes in a handful of donors.

The TCR comes from a woman aged 50 to 60 in good health. The sample comprised blood T cells: a sorted CD56 or NKG2C T cell subset, CD4+ or CD8+ T cells, or bulk PBMC T cells (not recorded which). The V call is TRBV20-1, the J call TRBJ1-1; the D call of TRBD1 rests on TCRdb alone, since no DNA is present to check it. This chain's CDR3 is CSAVGPRNTEAFF.